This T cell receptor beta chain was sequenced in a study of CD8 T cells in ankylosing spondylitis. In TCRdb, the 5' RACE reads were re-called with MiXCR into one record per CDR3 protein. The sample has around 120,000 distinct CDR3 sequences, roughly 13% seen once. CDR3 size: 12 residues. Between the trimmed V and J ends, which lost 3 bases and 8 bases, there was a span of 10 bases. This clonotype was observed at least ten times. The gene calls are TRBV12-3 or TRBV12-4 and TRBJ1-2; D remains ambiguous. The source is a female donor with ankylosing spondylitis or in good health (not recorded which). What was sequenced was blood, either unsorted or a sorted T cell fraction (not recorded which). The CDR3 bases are TGTGCCAGCAGTTTTCTTCCCGGCGGCTACACCTTC. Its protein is CASSFLPGGYTF.